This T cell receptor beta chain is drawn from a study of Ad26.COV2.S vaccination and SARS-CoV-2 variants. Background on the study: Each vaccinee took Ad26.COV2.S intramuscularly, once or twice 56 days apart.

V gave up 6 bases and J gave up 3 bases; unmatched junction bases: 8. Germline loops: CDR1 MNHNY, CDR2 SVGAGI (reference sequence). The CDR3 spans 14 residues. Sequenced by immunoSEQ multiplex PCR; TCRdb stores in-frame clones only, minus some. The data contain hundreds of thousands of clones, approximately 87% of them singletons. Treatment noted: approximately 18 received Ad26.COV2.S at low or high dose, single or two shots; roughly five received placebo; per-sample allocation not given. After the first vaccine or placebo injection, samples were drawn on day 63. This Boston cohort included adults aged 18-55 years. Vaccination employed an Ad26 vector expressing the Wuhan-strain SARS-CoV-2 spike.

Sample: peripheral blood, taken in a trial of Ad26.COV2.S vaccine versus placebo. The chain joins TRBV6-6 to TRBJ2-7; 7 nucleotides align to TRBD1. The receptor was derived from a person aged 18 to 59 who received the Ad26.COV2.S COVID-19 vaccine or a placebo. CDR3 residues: CASRITDRVYEQYF. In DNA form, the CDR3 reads TGTGCCAGCAGAATAACCGACAGGGTCTACGAGCAGTACTTC.